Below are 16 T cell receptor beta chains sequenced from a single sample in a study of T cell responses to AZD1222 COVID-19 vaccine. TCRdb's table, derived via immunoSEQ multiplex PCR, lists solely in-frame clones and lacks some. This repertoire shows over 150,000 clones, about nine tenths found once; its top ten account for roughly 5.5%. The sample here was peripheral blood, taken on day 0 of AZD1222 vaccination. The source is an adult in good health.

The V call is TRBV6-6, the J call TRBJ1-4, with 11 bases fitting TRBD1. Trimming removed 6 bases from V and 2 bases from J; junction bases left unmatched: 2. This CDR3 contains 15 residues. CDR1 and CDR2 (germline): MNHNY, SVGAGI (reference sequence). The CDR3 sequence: CASSRDRGTNEKLFF. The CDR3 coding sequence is TGTGCCAGCAGCCGGGACAGGGGGACTAATGAAAAACTGTTTTTT.

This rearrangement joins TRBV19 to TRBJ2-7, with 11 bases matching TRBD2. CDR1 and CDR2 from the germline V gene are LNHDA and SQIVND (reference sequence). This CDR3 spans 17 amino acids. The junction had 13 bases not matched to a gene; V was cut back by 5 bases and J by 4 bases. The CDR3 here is CASSRLAGGNPVYEQYF. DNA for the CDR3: TGTGCCAGTAGTCGGCTAGCGGGAGGTAACCCCGTATACGAGCAGTACTTC.

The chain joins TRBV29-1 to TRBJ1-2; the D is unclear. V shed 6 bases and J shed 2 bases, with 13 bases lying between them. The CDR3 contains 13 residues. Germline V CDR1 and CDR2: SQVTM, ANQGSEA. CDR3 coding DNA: TGCAGCGTCCGAGTGGACTTAAACTATGGCTACACCTTC. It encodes CSVRVDLNYGYTF.

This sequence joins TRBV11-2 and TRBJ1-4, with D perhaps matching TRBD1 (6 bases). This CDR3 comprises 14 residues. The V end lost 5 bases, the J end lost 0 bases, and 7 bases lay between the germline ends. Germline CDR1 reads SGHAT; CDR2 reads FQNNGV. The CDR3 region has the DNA TGTGCCAGCAGCCGGACAGCAACTAATGAAAAACTGTTTTTT. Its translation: CASSRTATNEKLFF.

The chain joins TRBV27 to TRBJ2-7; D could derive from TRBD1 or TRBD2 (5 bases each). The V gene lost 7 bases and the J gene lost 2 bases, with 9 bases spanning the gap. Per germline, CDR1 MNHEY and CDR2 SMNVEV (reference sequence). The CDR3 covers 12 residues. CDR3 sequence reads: CASMGEAYEQYF. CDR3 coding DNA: TGTGCCAGCATGGGGGAAGCCTACGAGCAGTACTTC.

CDR3 bases: TGTGCCAGCAGCTTATCCGGTGAAGCTTTCTTT. Protein sequence: CASSLSGEAFF. The rearrangement links TRBV7-9 to TRBJ1-1; no firm D call. Trimming shortened V by 2 bases and J by 7 bases, and 5 bases separated the two germline ends. This CDR3 region has 11 residues. Germline lookup yields CDR1 SEHNR and CDR2 FQNEAQ (reference sequence).

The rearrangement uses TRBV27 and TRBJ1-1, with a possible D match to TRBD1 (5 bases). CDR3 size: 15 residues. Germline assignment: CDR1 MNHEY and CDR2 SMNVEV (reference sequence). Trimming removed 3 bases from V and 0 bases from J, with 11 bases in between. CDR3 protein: CASSFIDRLNTEAFF. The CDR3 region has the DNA TGTGCCAGCAGTTTTATCGACAGATTGAACACTGAAGCTTTCTTT.

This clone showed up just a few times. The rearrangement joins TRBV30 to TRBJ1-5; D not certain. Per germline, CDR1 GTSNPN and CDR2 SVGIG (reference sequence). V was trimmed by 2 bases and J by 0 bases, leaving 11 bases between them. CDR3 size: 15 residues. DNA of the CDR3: TGTGCCTGGAGTCCGGCCACAACTAGCAATCAGCCCCAGCATTTT. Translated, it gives CAWSPATTSNQPQHF.

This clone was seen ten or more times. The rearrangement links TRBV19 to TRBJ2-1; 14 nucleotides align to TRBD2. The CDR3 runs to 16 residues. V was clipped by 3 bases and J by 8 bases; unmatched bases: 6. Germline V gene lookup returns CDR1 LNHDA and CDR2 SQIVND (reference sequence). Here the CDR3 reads CASSIETSGRAYEQFF. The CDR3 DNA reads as TGTGCCAGTAGTATCGAGACTAGCGGGAGGGCATATGAGCAGTTCTTC.

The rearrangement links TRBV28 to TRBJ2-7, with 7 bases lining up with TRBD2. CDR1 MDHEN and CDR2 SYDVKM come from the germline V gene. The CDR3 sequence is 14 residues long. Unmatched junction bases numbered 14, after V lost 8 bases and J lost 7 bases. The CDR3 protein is CASGGVLSWYEQYF. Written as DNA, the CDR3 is TGTGCCAGCGGGGGGGTTTTGTCGTGGTATGAGCAGTACTTC.

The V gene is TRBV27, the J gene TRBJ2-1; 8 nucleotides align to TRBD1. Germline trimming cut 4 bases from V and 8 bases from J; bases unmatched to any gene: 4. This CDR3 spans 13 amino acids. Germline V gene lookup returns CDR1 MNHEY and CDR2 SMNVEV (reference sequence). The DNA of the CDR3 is TGTGCCAGCAGTTCTCAACAGGGGGATGAGCAGTTCTTC. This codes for CASSSQQGDEQFF.

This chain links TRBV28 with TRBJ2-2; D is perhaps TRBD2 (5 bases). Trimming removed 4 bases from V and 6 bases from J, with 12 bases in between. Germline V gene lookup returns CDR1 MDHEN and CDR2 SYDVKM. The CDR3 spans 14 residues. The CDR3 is CASSSRGWAGELFF. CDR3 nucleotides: TGTGCCAGCAGTTCTCGAGGGTGGGCCGGGGAGCTGTTTTTT.

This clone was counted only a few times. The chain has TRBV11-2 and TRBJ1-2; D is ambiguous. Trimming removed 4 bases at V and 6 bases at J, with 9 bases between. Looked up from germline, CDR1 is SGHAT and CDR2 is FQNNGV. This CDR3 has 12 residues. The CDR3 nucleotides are TGTGCCAGCAGCTCCCCCTCAGATGGCTACACCTTC. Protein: CASSSPSDGYTF.

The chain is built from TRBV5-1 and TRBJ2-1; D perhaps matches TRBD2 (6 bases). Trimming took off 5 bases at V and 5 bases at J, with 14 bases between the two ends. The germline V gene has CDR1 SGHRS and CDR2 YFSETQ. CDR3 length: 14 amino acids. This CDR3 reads CASRPTGDNNEQFF. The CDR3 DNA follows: TGCGCCAGCAGACCTACGGGAGATAACAATGAGCAGTTCTTC.

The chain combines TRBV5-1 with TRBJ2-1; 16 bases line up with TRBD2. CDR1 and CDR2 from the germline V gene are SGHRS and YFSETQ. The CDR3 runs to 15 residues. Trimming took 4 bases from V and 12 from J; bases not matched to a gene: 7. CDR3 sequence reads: CASSPGLAGGVRQFF. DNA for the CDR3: TGCGCCAGCAGCCCGGGACTAGCGGGAGGGGTTAGGCAGTTCTTC. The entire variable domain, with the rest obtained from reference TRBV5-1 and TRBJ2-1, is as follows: KAGVTQTPRYLIKTRGQQVTLSCSPISGHRSVSWYQQTPGQGLQFLFEYFSETQRNKGNFPGRFSGRQFSNSRSEMNVSTLELGDSALYLCASSPGLAGGVRQFFGPGTRLTVL.

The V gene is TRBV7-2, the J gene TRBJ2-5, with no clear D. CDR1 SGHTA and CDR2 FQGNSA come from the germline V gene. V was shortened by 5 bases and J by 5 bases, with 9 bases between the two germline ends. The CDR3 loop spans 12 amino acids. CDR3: CASSQGRETQYF. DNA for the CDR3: TGTGCCAGCAGCCAAGGTCGTGAGACCCAGTACTTC. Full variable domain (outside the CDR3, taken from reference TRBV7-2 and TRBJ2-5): GAGVSQSPSNKVTEKGKDVELRCDPISGHTALYWYRQSLGQGLEFLIYFQGNSAPDKSGLPSDRFSAERTGGSVSTLTIQRTQQEDSAVYLCASSQGRETQYFGPGTRLLVL.